This entry describes one TCR beta chain. Authors' methods: Reference gene primer amplification in the assay estimated nucleated cell counts. Using immunoSEQ multiplex PCR, the repertoire was profiled, and TCRdb retains in-frame clones only, with some absent. The V and J calls and the clone size are those of that table, but D and trimming were determined from the DNA. Of 150,000 or so clones listed, approximately 81% were seen once; the top ten hold 3.3%. The sample belongs to a study of blood T cell repertoires in COVID-19. V was pared by 4 bases and J by 6 bases, with 7 bases of the junction left unmatched. CDR3 size: 15 residues. CDR1 and CDR2 from the germline V gene are SGHRS and YFSETQ.

The sequencing input was peripheral blood. This clonotype was sampled from a human donor with acute or convalescent COVID-19. The donor label of this sample is uncertain. The chain has TRBV5-1 and TRBJ1-5; 10 nucleotides line up with TRBD1. CDR3 DNA sequence: TGCGCCAGCAGCCCCGGGACAGGGGTCAGTCAGCCCCAGCATTTT. Its translation: CASSPGTGVSQPQHF.